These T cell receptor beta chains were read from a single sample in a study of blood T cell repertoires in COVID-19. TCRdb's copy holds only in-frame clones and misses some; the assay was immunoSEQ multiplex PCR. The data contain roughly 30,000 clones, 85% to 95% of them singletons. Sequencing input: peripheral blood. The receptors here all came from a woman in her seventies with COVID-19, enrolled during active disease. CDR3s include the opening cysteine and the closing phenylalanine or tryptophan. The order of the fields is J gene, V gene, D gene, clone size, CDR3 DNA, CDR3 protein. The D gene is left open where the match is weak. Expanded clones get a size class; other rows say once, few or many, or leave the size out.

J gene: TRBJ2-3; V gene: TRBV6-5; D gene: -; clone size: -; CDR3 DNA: TGTGCCAGCAGATCCGGGGAAGTGGGTGATACGCAGTATTTT; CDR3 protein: CASRSGEVGDTQYF
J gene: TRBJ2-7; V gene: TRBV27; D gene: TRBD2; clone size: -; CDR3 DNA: TGTGCCAGCAGTTTAGCGGGAGGGCCGTACGAGCAGTACTTC; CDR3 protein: CASSLAGGPYEQYF
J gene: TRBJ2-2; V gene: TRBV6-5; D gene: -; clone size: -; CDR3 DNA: TGTGCCAGCAGCCGCGACAGGCCGAACACCGGGGAGCTGTTTTTT; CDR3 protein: CASSRDRPNTGELFF
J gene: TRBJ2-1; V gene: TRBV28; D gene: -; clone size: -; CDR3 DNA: TGTGCCAGCAGTTCGCTACTCAATGAGCAGTTCTTC; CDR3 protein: CASSSLLNEQFF
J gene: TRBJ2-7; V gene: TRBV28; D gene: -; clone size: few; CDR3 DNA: TGTGCCAGCAGTTTGGGCTGGGGGGTAAAGGAGCAGTACTTC; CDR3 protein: CASSLGWGVKEQYF
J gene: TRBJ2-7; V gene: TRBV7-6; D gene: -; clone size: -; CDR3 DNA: TGTGCCAGCAGCTTAGTGTCCCCCCAGGGTGAGATCCCCTACGAGCAGTACTTC; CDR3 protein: CASSLVSPQGEIPYEQYF
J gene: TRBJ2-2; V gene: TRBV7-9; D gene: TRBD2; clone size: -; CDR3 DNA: TGTGCCAGCAGGGCGGGGGTTTTCACCGGGGAGCTGTTTTTT; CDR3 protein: CASRAGVFTGELFF
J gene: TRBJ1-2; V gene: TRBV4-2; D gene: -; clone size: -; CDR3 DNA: TGTGCCAGCAGCCAAGATTCGGGGGGTCAGGTCTATGGCTACACCTTC; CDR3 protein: CASSQDSGGQVYGYTF
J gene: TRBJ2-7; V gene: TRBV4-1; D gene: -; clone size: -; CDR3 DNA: TGCGCCAGCAGCCAATTGACAGTAAACTACGAGCAGTACTTC; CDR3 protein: CASSQLTVNYEQYF
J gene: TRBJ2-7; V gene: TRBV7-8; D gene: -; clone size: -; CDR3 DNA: TGTGCCAGCAGCTTAGCTACCTTCGGGGGCTACGAGCAGTACTTC; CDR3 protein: CASSLATFGGYEQYF
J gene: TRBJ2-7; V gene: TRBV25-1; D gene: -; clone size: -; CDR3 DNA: TGTGCCAGTATCGATCAGGCCTCCTACGAGCAGTACTTC; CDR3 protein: CASIDQASYEQYF
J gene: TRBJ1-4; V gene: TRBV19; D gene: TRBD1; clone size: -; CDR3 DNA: TGTGCCAGTAGTATCGGCAGGGGGCTAACTAATGAAAAACTGTTTTTT; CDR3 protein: CASSIGRGLTNEKLFF
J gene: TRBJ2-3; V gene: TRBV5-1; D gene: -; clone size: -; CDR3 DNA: TGCGCCAGCAGCCCCGGAGATACGCAGTATTTT; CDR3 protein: CASSPGDTQYF
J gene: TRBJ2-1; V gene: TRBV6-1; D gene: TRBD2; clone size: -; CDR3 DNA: TGTGCCAGCAGTGAAAGCCCTCTAGCGGGCCTTAACAATGAGCAGTTCTTC; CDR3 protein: CASSESPLAGLNNEQFF
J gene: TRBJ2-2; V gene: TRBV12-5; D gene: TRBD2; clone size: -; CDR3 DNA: TGTGCTAGTGGTTCATCGGGACTAACCGGGGAGCTGTTTTTT; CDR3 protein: CASGSSGLTGELFF
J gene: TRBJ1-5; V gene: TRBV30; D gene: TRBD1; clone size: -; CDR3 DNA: TGTGCCTGGAGGCCTGGACAGGGAAGGAATCAGCCCCAGCATTTT; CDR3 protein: CAWRPGQGRNQPQHF
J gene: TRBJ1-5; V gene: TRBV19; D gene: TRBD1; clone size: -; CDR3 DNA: TGTGCCAGTATGGTACAGGGGGTAAGCAATCAGCCCCAGCATTTT; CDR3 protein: CASMVQGVSNQPQHF
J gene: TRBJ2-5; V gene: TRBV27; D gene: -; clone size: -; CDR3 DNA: TGTGCCAGCAGTTTTCAGCGGGCAGAAAAAGAGACCCAGTACTTC; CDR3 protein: CASSFQRAEKETQYF
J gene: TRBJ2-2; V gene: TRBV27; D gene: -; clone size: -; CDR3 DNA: TGTGCCAGCAGTCTCTCACCCCCGACTAGTGTGAACACCGGGGAGCTGTTTTTT; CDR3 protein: CASSLSPPTSVNTGELFF
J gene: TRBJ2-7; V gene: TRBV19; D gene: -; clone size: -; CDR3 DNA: TGTGCCAGTAGTATTTCAGGGACACCCGCCTACGAGCAGTACTTC; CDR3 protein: CASSISGTPAYEQYF
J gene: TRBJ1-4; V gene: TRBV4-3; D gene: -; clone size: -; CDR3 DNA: TGCGCCAGCAGCGAACGGACGCAGGGGGAAAAACTGTTTTTT; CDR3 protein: CASSERTQGEKLFF
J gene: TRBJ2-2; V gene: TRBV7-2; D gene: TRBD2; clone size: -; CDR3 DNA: TGTGCCAGCAGCTTGACTAGCGCCACCGGGGAGCTGTTTTTT; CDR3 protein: CASSLTSATGELFF
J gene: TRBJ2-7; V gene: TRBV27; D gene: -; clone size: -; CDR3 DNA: TGTGCCAGCAGTTTAGGGCTAAGCGGAGCCGAGCAGTACTTC; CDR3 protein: CASSLGLSGAEQYF
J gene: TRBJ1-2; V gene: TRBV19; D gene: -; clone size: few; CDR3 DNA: TGTGCCAGTAGTATTCTGGAGCCTAGCTATGGCTACACCTTC; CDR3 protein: CASSILEPSYGYTF
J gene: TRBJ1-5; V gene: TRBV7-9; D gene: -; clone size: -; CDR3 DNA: TGTGCCAGCAGCTTAGCGAGTCAGGTGAATCAGCCCCAGCATTTT; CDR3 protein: CASSLASQVNQPQHF
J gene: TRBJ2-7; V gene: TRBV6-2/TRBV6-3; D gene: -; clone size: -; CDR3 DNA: TGTGCCAGCAGTTACTCGTCACGGTACGAGCAGTACTTC; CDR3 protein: CASSYSSRYEQYF
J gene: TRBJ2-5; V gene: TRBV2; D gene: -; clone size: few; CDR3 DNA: TGTGCCCTGTTGGGGAGTGGCAGGGAGACCCAGTACTTC; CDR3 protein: CALLGSGRETQYF
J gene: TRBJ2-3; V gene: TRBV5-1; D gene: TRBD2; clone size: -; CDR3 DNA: TGCGCCAGCAGCTTAGCTAGCGGGAGTATAGATACGCAGTATTTT; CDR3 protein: CASSLASGSIDTQYF
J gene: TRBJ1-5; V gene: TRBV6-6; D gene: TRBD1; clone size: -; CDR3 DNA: TGTGCCAGCAGTCTCGAGGGACAGCGGCATCAGCCCCAGCATTTT; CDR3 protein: CASSLEGQRHQPQHF
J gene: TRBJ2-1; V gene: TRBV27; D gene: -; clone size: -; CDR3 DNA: TGTGCCAGCAGGTGGGCCTCGGGAGCCTACAATGAGCAGTTCTTC; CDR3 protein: CASRWASGAYNEQFF
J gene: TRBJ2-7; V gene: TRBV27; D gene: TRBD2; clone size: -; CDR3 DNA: TGTGCCAGCAGTTTTGGGAGGGCCAACACTCCCGAGCAGTACTTC; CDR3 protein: CASSFGRANTPEQYF
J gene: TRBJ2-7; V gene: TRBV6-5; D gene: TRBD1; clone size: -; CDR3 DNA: TGTGCCAGCAGTAACAGGGGCATTGAGCAGTACTTC; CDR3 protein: CASSNRGIEQYF
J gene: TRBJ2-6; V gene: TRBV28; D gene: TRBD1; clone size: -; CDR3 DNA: TGTGCCAGCAGTCCCTCGACAGGGCTACCCCGGGCCAACGTCCTGACTTTC; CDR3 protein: CASSPSTGLPRANVLTF
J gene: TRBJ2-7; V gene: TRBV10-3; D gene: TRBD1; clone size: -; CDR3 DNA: TGTGCCATCAGTGAGTCTTACAGGGGGCTTGGAGAGCAGTACTTC; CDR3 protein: CAISESYRGLGEQYF
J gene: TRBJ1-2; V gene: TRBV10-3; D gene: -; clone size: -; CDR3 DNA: TGTGCCATCAACCCCGCAATGGGAGGTGGCTACACCTTC; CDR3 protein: CAINPAMGGGYTF
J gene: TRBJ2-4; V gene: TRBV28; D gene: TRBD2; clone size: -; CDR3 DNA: TGTGCCAGCACTCGGTCCGGGAGGGCCCGTGTTAGAGCCAAAAACATTCAGTACTTC; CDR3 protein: CASTRSGRARVRAKNIQYF
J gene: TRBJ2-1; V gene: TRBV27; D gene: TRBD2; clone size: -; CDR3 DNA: TGTGCCAGCAGTTCTGGCCCCCCTAGCGGGAGTTTAGGCGAGCAGTTCTTC; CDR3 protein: CASSSGPPSGSLGEQFF
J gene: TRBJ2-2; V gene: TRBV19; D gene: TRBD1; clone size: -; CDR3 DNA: TGTGCCAGTAGTACTCCGGGACAGCCCACCGGGGAGCTGTTTTTT; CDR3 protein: CASSTPGQPTGELFF
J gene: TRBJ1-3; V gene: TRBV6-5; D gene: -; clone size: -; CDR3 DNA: TGTGCCAGCAGTCCCGCCCAGGGAAACACCATATATTTT; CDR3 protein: CASSPAQGNTIYF
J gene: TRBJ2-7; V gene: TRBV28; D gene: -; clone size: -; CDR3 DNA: TGTGCCATTAGGGGGACCTACGAGCAGTACTTC; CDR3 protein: CAIRGTYEQYF
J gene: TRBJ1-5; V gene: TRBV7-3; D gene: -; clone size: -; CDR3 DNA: TGTGCCAGCAGCCCAATAGCGGGAACCAATCAGCCCCAGCATTTT; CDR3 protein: CASSPIAGTNQPQHF
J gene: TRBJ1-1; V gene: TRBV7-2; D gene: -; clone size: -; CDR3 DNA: TGTGCCAGCAGCGCCTCACAGGCCACAGACACTGAAGCTTTCTTT; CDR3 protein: CASSASQATDTEAFF
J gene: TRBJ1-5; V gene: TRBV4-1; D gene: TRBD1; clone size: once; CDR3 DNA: TGCGCCAGCAGCCAAGATGCGGGACAGAGACGCCGCAATCAGCCCCAGCATTTT; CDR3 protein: CASSQDAGQRRRNQPQHF
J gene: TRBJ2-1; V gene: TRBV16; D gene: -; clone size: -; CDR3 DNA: TGTGCCAGCAGCCGGATAGCGGCGCGATACAATGAGCAGTTCTTC; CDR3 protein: CASSRIAARYNEQFF
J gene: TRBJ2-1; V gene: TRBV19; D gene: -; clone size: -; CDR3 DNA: TGTGCCAGTAGTGAGCAGGCCCTGGGCAATGAGCAGTTCTTC; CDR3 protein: CASSEQALGNEQFF
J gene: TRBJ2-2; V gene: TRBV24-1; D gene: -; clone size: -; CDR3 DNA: TGTGCCACCAGTGATCCCAGCGATAAGACAGACACCGGGGAGCTGTTTTTT; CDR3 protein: CATSDPSDKTDTGELFF
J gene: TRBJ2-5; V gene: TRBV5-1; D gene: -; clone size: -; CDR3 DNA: TGCGCCAGCAGCTTGGCTTCAGGCTCGGAGACCCAGTACTTC; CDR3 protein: CASSLASGSETQYF
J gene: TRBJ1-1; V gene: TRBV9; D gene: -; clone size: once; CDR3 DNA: TGTGCCAGCAGCGTGGCGGTGAACACTGAAGCTTTCTTT; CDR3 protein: CASSVAVNTEAFF
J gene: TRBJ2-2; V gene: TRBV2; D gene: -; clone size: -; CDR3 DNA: TGTGCCAGCAGTGATGTCGTGATCGGGGGTTACGCCGGGGAGCTGTTTTTT; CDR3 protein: CASSDVVIGGYAGELFF
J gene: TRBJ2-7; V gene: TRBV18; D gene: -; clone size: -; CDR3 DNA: TGTGCCAGCTCACCACAGACAGCCTACGGGAGTTACGAGCAGTACTTC; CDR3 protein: CASSPQTAYGSYEQYF
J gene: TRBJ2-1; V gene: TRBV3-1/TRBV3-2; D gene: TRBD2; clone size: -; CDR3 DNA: TGTGCCAGCAGCCTGACTAGCGGTACCTACAATGAGCAGTTCTTC; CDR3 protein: CASSLTSGTYNEQFF
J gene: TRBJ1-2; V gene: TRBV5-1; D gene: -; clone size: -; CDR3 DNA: TGCGCCAGCAGCCCCAGAAATCTTCTCTATGGCTACACCTTC; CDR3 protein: CASSPRNLLYGYTF
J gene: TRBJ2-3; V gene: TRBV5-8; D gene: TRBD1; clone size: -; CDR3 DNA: TGTGCCAGCAGCGCCGCCCAGGGGGCGGACGGCACAGATACGCAGTATTTT; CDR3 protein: CASSAAQGADGTDTQYF
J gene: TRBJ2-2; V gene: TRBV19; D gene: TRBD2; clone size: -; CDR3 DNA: TGTGCCAGTAGTATGTTTAGCGGGAGCCCATTCACCGGGGAGCTGTTTTTT; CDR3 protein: CASSMFSGSPFTGELFF